The 21 T cell receptor beta chains reported below all come from one sample, sequenced in a study of T cells in localized non-small cell lung cancer. The protocol was immunoSEQ multiplex PCR, while the TCRdb copy is restricted to in-frame clones and leaves out a portion. The data hold about 2,500 clones, with 35% to 45% observed a single time. The material was lymph node tissue, obtained before any cancer treatment. Source of these receptors: a male donor at least 60 years old with stage II squamous cell lung carcinoma.

CDR3 nucleotides: TGTGCCAGCAGTTATAGGAGGACTAGCGGCTACGAGCAGTACTTC. Protein: CASSYRRTSGYEQYF. This chain connects TRBV6-8 to TRBJ2-7, with 10 bases that match TRBD2. J gave up 3 bases and V 3 bases, and 5 bases lay outside the gene matches. The germline CDR1 and CDR2 sequences are MNHGY and SAAAGT. The length of the CDR3 is 15 residues.

This sequence joins TRBV6-8 and TRBJ1-1; tentatively, D is TRBD1 (5 bases). Trimming removed 4 bases from V and 8 bases from J, with 17 bases in between. Germline V gene sequence: CDR1 MNHGY, CDR2 SAAAGT. This CDR3 has 14 residues. The CDR3 nucleotides read TGTGCCAGCAGTTCCCGCTCGACAGTTTACGAAGCTTTCTTT. This codes for CASSSRSTVYEAFF.

This chain links TRBV18 with TRBJ1-2; tentatively, D is TRBD1 (5 bases). V lost 5 bases, J lost 3 bases, and 13 bases lay in between. CDR3 length: 14 amino acids. The V gene's germline CDR1 is KGHSH and CDR2 LQKENI. The CDR3 DNA sequence: TGTGCCAGCTCAAGTAACCGGGACGACTATGGCTACACCTTC. Translating gives CASSSNRDDYGYTF. Based on the CDR3 plus reference TRBV18 and TRBJ1-2, the full variable domain is NAGVMQNPRHLVRRRGQEARLRCSPMKGHSHVYWYRQLPEEGLKFMVYLQKENIIDESGMPKERFSAEFPKEGPSILRIQQVVRGDSAAYFCASSSNRDDYGYTFGSGTRLTVV.

V is TRBV6-8 and J is TRBJ1-4, with 8 bases lining up with TRBD1. The CDR3 is made up of 17 amino acids. Germline V gene sequence: CDR1 MNHGY, CDR2 SAAAGT. With 4 bases clipped from V and 0 bases from J, the junction kept 7 bases outside the gene matches. The DNA of the CDR3 is TGTGCCAGCAGTTGGATCGGACAGGGATCAACTAATGAAAAACTGTTTTTT. It is translated as CASSWIGQGSTNEKLFF.

This clone was seen a few times. The V call is TRBV6-8, the J call TRBJ2-6; D perhaps matches TRBD2 (5 bases). Trimming stripped 10 bases from V and 3 bases from J, with 10 bases between. The CDR3 is made up of 13 amino acids. The germline V gene has CDR1 MNHGY and CDR2 SAAAGT. The CDR3 spells CAIGNLGANVLTF. The CDR3 DNA reads TGTGCCATCGGGAATCTTGGGGCCAACGTCCTGACTTTC.

This clone was observed a few times. The chain combines TRBV6-8 with TRBJ2-1; 12 nucleotides line up with TRBD2. CDR1 and CDR2 (germline): MNHGY, SAAAGT. Losses at the gene ends were 2 bases for V and 7 bases for J; bases not matched to a gene: 3. This CDR3 has 15 residues. The CDR3 DNA follows: TGTGCCAGCAGTTACGGTGGGACTAGCGGGAATGAGCAGTTCTTC. It yields the protein CASSYGGTSGNEQFF.

This clone was seen only a few times. The chain couples TRBV6-8 to TRBJ1-1; D uncertain. The V and J ends lost 2 bases and 7 bases respectively, with 11 bases between them. Germline V lookup: CDR1 MNHGY, CDR2 SAAAGT. The CDR3 contains 13 residues. The CDR3 coding sequence is TGTGCCAGCAGTTACCCAGGAGGGCTTGAAGCTTTCTTT. This translates into CASSYPGGLEAFF.

The rearrangement uses TRBV28 and TRBJ1-1; D perhaps matches TRBD1 (6 bases). This CDR3 contains 12 residues. Germline V gene lookup returns CDR1 MDHEN and CDR2 SYDVKM. Trimming stripped 4 bases from V and 11 bases from J, with 14 bases between. This chain's CDR3 is CASSYGGRGAFF. Written as DNA, the CDR3 is TGTGCCAGCAGTTATGGGGGGCGCGGGGCTTTCTTT. The complete variable domain, with remaining parts taken from reference TRBV28 and TRBJ1-1, reads DVKVTQSSRYLVKRTGEKVFLECVQDMDHENMFWYRQDPGLGLRLIYFSYDVKMKEKGDIPEGYSVSREKKERFSLILESASTNQTSMYLCASSYGGRGAFFGQGTRLTVV.

The genes are TRBV4-1 and TRBJ1-2; D unresolved. The CDR3 contains 14 residues. Trimming stripped 1 base from V and 2 bases from J, with 8 bases between. Germline V lookup: CDR1 MGHRA, CDR2 YSYEKL. CDR3 amino acids: CASSQAISNYGYTF. The CDR3 bases are TGCGCCAGCAGCCAAGCTATCTCAAACTATGGCTACACCTTC.

V usage is TRBV6-8 and J usage is TRBJ1-1, with D maybe TRBD1 (6 bases). Trimming cost V 4 bases and J 10 bases, with 16 bases left between them. The CDR3 has 13 residues. Germline loops: CDR1 MNHGY, CDR2 SAAAGT. The CDR3 protein is CASSSPGGRAAFF. In DNA form, the CDR3 reads TGTGCCAGCAGTTCCCCGGGGGGGCGGGCAGCTTTCTTT.

The V gene is TRBV18, the J gene TRBJ2-7, with 10 bases fitting TRBD1. V lost 2 bases to trimming and J lost 9 bases; unmatched junction nucleotides: 7. The CDR3 is 14 residues long. Germline loops: CDR1 KGHSH, CDR2 LQKENI. The CDR3 DNA is TGTGCCAGCTCACCAGGGTCGGACAGGGGGTCGCAGTACTTC. This translates into CASSPGSDRGSQYF.

V and J are TRBV19 and TRBJ1-3, with D perhaps matching TRBD1 (5 bases). Germline CDR1 LNHDA, CDR2 SQIVND (reference sequence). V shed 3 bases and J shed 0 bases, with 9 bases lying between them. The CDR3 totals 15 residues. The CDR3 region is CASSIDRNSGNTIYF. The CDR3 DNA reads as TGTGCCAGTAGTATCGACAGAAACTCTGGAAACACCATATATTTT.

The chain recombines TRBV29-1 with TRBJ2-7, with 7 bases lining up with TRBD1. This CDR3 region has 20 residues. Germline values: CDR1 SQVTM, CDR2 ANQGSEA. V gave up 8 bases and J gave up 7 bases; unmatched junction bases: 35. CDR3 residues: CSKGPDTGTEGRPVGCEQYF. DNA for the CDR3: TGCAGCAAGGGCCCAGATACCGGGACAGAAGGGAGACCTGTAGGGTGTGAGCAGTACTTC.

J is TRBJ2-1 and V is TRBV14; no clear D gene. In germline, CDR1 is SGHDN, CDR2 FVKESK. This CDR3 region has 15 residues. V was shortened by 4 bases and J by 10 bases, with 20 bases between the two germline ends. The CDR3 region has the DNA TGTGCCAGCAGCCTTACCATGACCGGCTTAGGCGAGCAGTTCTTC. This codes for CASSLTMTGLGEQFF.

This chain links TRBV19 with TRBJ2-2, with 8 bases fitting TRBD2. Germline CDR1 is LNHDA and CDR2 is SQIVND (reference sequence). This CDR3 is built from 14 residues. J gave up 6 bases and V 10 bases, and 10 bases lay outside the gene matches. CDR3 nucleotide sequence: TGTGCCACGCTTCCCCGGGGGGGCGCCGGGGAGCTGTTTTTT. Its translation is CATLPRGGAGELFF.

This sequence joins TRBV11-3 and TRBJ1-1; unclear D gene. Trimming removed 1 base at V and 2 bases at J, with 11 bases between. This CDR3 is built from 15 residues. Germline V gene sequence: CDR1 SGHNT, CDR2 YENEEA. CDR3 protein: CASSLVKGFNTEAFF. CDR3 nucleotides: TGTGCCAGCAGCTTAGTTAAGGGATTTAACACTGAAGCTTTCTTT.

V is TRBV11-3 and J is TRBJ1-2, with TRBD1 identical over 8 bases. CDR3 length: 16 amino acids. V shed 0 bases and J 5 bases; nucleotides not matched to a gene: 8. The germline CDR1 and CDR2 sequences are SGHNT and YENEEA. The DNA for the CDR3 is TGTGCCAGCAGCTTAGACGCAGGGACAGGACCTTATGGCTACACCTTC. This sequence encodes CASSLDAGTGPYGYTF.

V is TRBV10-3 and J is TRBJ2-3; D is unclear. Per the germline V gene, CDR1 is ENHRY and CDR2 is SYGVKD. This CDR3 comprises 12 residues. The V gene lost 2 bases and the J gene lost 6 bases, with 6 bases spanning the gap. The CDR3 region has the DNA TGTGCCATCAGTGAGGGAATGGATACGCAGTATTTT. This codes for CAISEGMDTQYF.

The CDR3 sequence: CASSLAQGMNTEAFF. The DNA of the CDR3 is TGTGCCAGCAGCTTGGCCCAGGGGATGAACACTGAAGCTTTCTTT. V and J are TRBV11-3 and TRBJ1-1; D perhaps matches TRBD1 (6 bases). Trimming stripped 3 bases from V and 0 bases from J, with 11 bases between. CDR3 length: 15 amino acids. The germline V gene encodes CDR1 SGHNT and CDR2 YENEEA.

The gene calls are TRBV7-6 and TRBJ1-3; TRBD1 matches at 7 bases. Germline trimming cut 5 bases from V and 2 bases from J; bases unmatched to any gene: 9. The CDR3 covers 16 residues. From germline, CDR1 is SGHVS and CDR2 FNYEAQ. This CDR3 reads CASSITMQGAGNTIYF. CDR3 DNA sequence: TGTGCCAGCAGCATCACCATGCAGGGGGCTGGAAACACCATATATTTT.

V gene TRBV11-1 combines with J gene TRBJ1-1, with D unclear. This CDR3 comprises 14 residues. Germline-derived CDR1 and CDR2 are SGHAT and FQDESV (reference sequence). Trimming removed 5 bases at V and 0 bases at J, with 10 bases between. DNA of the CDR3: TGTGCCAGCAGCAGATCGTTATTGAACACTGAAGCTTTCTTT. Translating gives CASSRSLLNTEAFF.